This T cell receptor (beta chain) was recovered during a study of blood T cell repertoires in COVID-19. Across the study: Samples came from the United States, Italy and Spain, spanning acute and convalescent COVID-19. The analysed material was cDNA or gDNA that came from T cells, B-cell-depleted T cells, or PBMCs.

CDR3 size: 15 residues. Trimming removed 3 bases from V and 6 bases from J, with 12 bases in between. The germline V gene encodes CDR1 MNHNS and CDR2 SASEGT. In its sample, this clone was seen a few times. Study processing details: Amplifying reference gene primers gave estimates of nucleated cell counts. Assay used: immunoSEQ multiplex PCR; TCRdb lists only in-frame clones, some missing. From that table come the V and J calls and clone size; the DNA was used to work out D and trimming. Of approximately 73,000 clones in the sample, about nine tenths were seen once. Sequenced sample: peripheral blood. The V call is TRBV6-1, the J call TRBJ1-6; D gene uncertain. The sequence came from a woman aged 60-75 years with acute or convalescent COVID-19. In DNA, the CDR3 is TGTGCCAGCAGTGAGTTGTGGCGGAGTAATTCACCCCTCCACTTT. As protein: CASSELWRSNSPLHF.